This is a list of T cell receptor beta chains from one sample in a study of T cells in Graves' hyperthyroidism and ophthalmopathy. In TCRdb, the multiplex PCR reads were re-called with MiXCR into one record per CDR3 protein. Of about 710,000 distinct CDR3 sequences in the sample, approximately 16% are singletons; the top ten hold around 7.7%. The sample consisted of blood. The source of these receptors is a man aged 18 to 29 with Graves' hyperthyroidism. Each CDR3 is given with its conserved first and last residue. The order of the fields is V gene, D gene, CDR3 length, clone size, J gene, CDR3 protein, CDR3 DNA. A D gene is named only where the DNA matches it firmly. Clone sizes are given selectively: once, few, many, or a class where the clone is expanded.

v_gene: TRBV3-1; d_gene: -; len: 16; abundance: -; j_gene: TRBJ2-2; CDR3aa: CASSQVLIGFTGELFF; CDR3nt: TGTGCCAGCAGCCAAGTTCTCATCGGGTTCACCGGGGAGCTGTTTTTT
v_gene: TRBV12-3/TRBV12-4; d_gene: TRBD2; len: 15; abundance: many; j_gene: TRBJ2-3; CDR3aa: CASTRLAGSTDTQYF; CDR3nt: TGTGCCAGCACTCGACTAGCGGGTAGCACAGATACGCAGTATTTT
v_gene: TRBV6-2/TRBV6-3; d_gene: -; len: 13; abundance: -; j_gene: TRBJ2-1; CDR3aa: CASSYSKYNKQFF; CDR3nt: TGTGCCAGCAGTTACTCGAAATACAATAAGCAGTTCTTC
v_gene: TRBV29-1; d_gene: -; len: 11; abundance: many; j_gene: TRBJ1-1; CDR3aa: CSVLENTEAFF; CDR3nt: TGCAGCGTTCTGGAGAACACTGAAGCTTTCTTT
v_gene: TRBV20-1; d_gene: TRBD2; len: 13; abundance: few; j_gene: TRBJ2-5; CDR3aa: CSARGRSQETQYF; CDR3nt: TGCAGTGCTCGCGGGAGGTCACAAGAGACCCAGTACTTC
v_gene: TRBV7-9; d_gene: TRBD2; len: 16; abundance: many; j_gene: TRBJ2-1; CDR3aa: CASSPTTSGREDEQFF; CDR3nt: TGTGCCAGCAGCCCTACGACTAGCGGGAGGGAGGATGAGCAGTTCTTC
v_gene: TRBV5-1; d_gene: -; len: 15; abundance: -; j_gene: TRBJ1-1; CDR3aa: CASSPGGGRTTEAFF; CDR3nt: TGCGCCAGCAGCCCCGGAGGGGGACGGACGACTGAAGCTTTCTTT
v_gene: TRBV27; d_gene: -; len: 13; abundance: many; j_gene: TRBJ1-1; CDR3aa: CASSFRDPLGAFF; CDR3nt: TGTGCCAGCAGTTTCCGGGACCCTTTGGGAGCTTTCTTT
v_gene: TRBV14; d_gene: -; len: 14; abundance: -; j_gene: TRBJ1-1; CDR3aa: CASSQVGGATEAFF; CDR3nt: TGTGCCAGCAGCCAAGTCGGGGGCGCGACTGAAGCTTTCTTT
v_gene: TRBV30; d_gene: -; len: 12; abundance: many; j_gene: TRBJ2-4; CDR3aa: CAWSIAKNIQYF; CDR3nt: TGTGCCTGGAGTATCGCCAAAAACATTCAGTACTTC
v_gene: TRBV28; d_gene: TRBD2; len: 14; abundance: many; j_gene: TRBJ2-7; CDR3aa: CASNRREGLYEQYF; CDR3nt: TGTGCCAGCAACCGGAGGGAGGGCCTGTACGAGCAGTACTTC
v_gene: TRBV19; d_gene: TRBD2; len: 13; abundance: -; j_gene: TRBJ2-1; CDR3aa: CASIDSGRGEQFF; CDR3nt: TGTGCCAGTATCGACAGCGGGAGAGGAGAGCAGTTCTTC
v_gene: TRBV10-3; d_gene: TRBD1; len: 16; abundance: -; j_gene: TRBJ1-2; CDR3aa: CAIRFRDREGGDGYTF; CDR3nt: TGTGCCATCCGGTTCCGGGACAGGGAAGGGGGAGATGGCTACACCTTC
v_gene: TRBV20-1; d_gene: -; len: 15; abundance: -; j_gene: TRBJ2-5; CDR3aa: CSARDPQRDQETQYF; CDR3nt: TGCAGTGCTAGAGATCCGCAGCGGGACCAAGAGACCCAGTACTTC
v_gene: TRBV29-1; d_gene: -; len: 11; abundance: many; j_gene: TRBJ2-7; CDR3aa: CSVEDRSLQYF; CDR3nt: TGCAGCGTTGAAGATCGGAGCCTGCAGTACTTC
v_gene: TRBV6-1; d_gene: TRBD2; len: 16; abundance: few; j_gene: TRBJ2-3; CDR3aa: CASSELAGRFTDTQYF; CDR3nt: TGTGCCAGCAGTGAGTTAGCGGGCCGATTCACAGATACGCAGTATTTT
v_gene: TRBV20-1; d_gene: TRBD2; len: 16; abundance: -; j_gene: TRBJ2-3; CDR3aa: CSAHRGAREGGDTQCF; CDR3nt: TGCAGTGCTCACCGCGGGGCCCGGGAGGGGGGAGATACGCAGTGTTTT
v_gene: TRBV2; d_gene: TRBD1; len: 16; abundance: many; j_gene: TRBJ1-1; CDR3aa: CASPWEQGAWNTEAFF; CDR3nt: TGTGCCAGCCCCTGGGAACAGGGGGCATGGAACACTGAAGCTTTCTTT
v_gene: TRBV11-2; d_gene: TRBD1; len: 16; abundance: many; j_gene: TRBJ1-5; CDR3aa: CASSSSGTGVNQPQHF; CDR3nt: TGTGCCAGCAGCTCCTCCGGGACAGGGGTTAATCAGCCCCAGCATTTT
v_gene: TRBV14; d_gene: TRBD2; len: 16; abundance: few; j_gene: TRBJ2-3; CDR3aa: CASSQEDGRAVNTQYF; CDR3nt: TGTGCCAGCAGCCAAGAGGACGGGAGGGCCGTGAATACGCAGTATTTT
v_gene: TRBV7-9; d_gene: -; len: 14; abundance: many; j_gene: TRBJ2-3; CDR3aa: CASSLAGYTDTQYF; CDR3nt: TGTGCCAGCAGCTTAGCGGGATACACAGATACGCAGTATTTT
v_gene: TRBV11-3; d_gene: -; len: 18; abundance: many; j_gene: TRBJ2-7; CDR3aa: CASSLGGAVPQDSYEQYF; CDR3nt: TGTGCCAGCAGCTTAGGGGGGGCTGTCCCTCAAGACTCCTACGAGCAGTACTTC
v_gene: TRBV6-2/TRBV6-3; d_gene: -; len: 13; abundance: -; j_gene: TRBJ2-1; CDR3aa: CASGRISYNEQFF; CDR3nt: TGTGCCTCGGGCCGGATTTCTTACAATGAGCAGTTCTTC
v_gene: TRBV6-5; d_gene: TRBD2; len: 18; abundance: few; j_gene: TRBJ2-1; CDR3aa: CASSYSGGTSGGYNEQFF; CDR3nt: TGTGCCAGCAGTTACTCGGGTGGGACTAGCGGGGGATACAATGAGCAGTTCTTC
v_gene: TRBV12-3/TRBV12-4; d_gene: -; len: 14; abundance: many; j_gene: TRBJ1-5; CDR3aa: CASSSRQTNRPQHF; CDR3nt: TGTGCCAGCAGTTCCCGACAGACCAATCGTCCCCAGCATTTT
v_gene: TRBV7-6; d_gene: -; len: 16; abundance: many; j_gene: TRBJ1-1; CDR3aa: CASSPTRWASRTEAFF; CDR3nt: TGTGCCAGCAGCCCCACCCGGTGGGCTTCGAGGACTGAAGCTTTCTTT
v_gene: TRBV3-2; d_gene: -; len: 17; abundance: few; j_gene: TRBJ2-7; CDR3aa: CASSCFQGGSRTYEQYF; CDR3nt: TGTGCCAGCAGCTGCTTTCAAGGCGGGTCTCGTACCTACGAGCAGTACTTC
v_gene: TRBV6-2/TRBV6-3; d_gene: TRBD2; len: 14; abundance: -; j_gene: TRBJ2-2; CDR3aa: CASHVAGDYGELFF; CDR3nt: TGTGCCAGCCATGTAGCGGGAGATTACGGGGAGCTGTTTTTT
v_gene: TRBV4-1; d_gene: -; len: 17; abundance: few; j_gene: TRBJ2-2; CDR3aa: CASSQDYVGLRTGELFF; CDR3nt: TGCGCCAGCAGCCAAGATTACGTTGGGCTGCGGACCGGGGAGCTGTTTTTT
v_gene: TRBV18; d_gene: TRBD1; len: 14; abundance: many; j_gene: TRBJ1-1; CDR3aa: CASSRRQGYTEAFF; CDR3nt: TGTGCCAGCTCCCGCCGACAGGGGTACACTGAAGCTTTCTTT
v_gene: TRBV15; d_gene: -; len: 15; abundance: many; j_gene: TRBJ2-3; CDR3aa: CATSRDPLVEDAQYF; CDR3nt: TGTGCCACCAGCAGAGACCCTTTAGTGGAGGATGCGCAGTATTTT
v_gene: TRBV3-1; d_gene: TRBD1; len: 14; abundance: -; j_gene: TRBJ2-7; CDR3aa: CASSARGRGPEQYF; CDR3nt: TGTGCCAGCAGCGCACGGGGCAGGGGGCCCGAGCAGTACTTC
v_gene: TRBV28; d_gene: TRBD1; len: 15; abundance: many; j_gene: TRBJ2-7; CDR3aa: CASSLSGQGMGEQYF; CDR3nt: TGTGCCAGCAGTTTATCAGGACAGGGCATGGGGGAGCAGTACTTC
v_gene: TRBV18; d_gene: -; len: 15; abundance: many; j_gene: TRBJ2-1; CDR3aa: CASSPEGGLYNEQFF; CDR3nt: TGTGCCAGCTCACCAGAGGGCGGGCTTTACAATGAGCAGTTCTTC
v_gene: TRBV18; d_gene: TRBD2; len: 14; abundance: many; j_gene: TRBJ2-1; CDR3aa: CASSPDSGSDEQFF; CDR3nt: TGTGCCAGCTCACCAGACAGCGGGAGCGATGAGCAGTTCTTC
v_gene: TRBV6-9; d_gene: -; len: 14; abundance: -; j_gene: TRBJ2-7; CDR3aa: CASSYGQGGYEQYF; CDR3nt: TGTGCCAGCAGTTACGGGCAGGGAGGCTACGAGCAGTACTTC
v_gene: TRBV20-1; d_gene: -; len: 13; abundance: few; j_gene: TRBJ1-4; CDR3aa: CSARRQAYEKLFF; CDR3nt: TGCAGTGCTAGAAGACAGGCATATGAAAAACTGTTTTTT
v_gene: TRBV30; d_gene: -; len: 13; abundance: -; j_gene: TRBJ1-2; CDR3aa: CAWTLEGNYGYTF; CDR3nt: TGTGCCTGGACCCTTGAAGGGAACTATGGCTACACCTTC
v_gene: TRBV2; d_gene: TRBD1; len: 18; abundance: many; j_gene: TRBJ1-6; CDR3aa: CASSEGPLGGHAGSPLHF; CDR3nt: TGTGCCAGCAGTGAAGGCCCCCTAGGGGGCCACGCAGGATCACCCCTCCACTTT
v_gene: TRBV6-2/TRBV6-3; d_gene: -; len: 12; abundance: few; j_gene: TRBJ2-7; CDR3aa: CASTARDYEQYF; CDR3nt: TGTGCCAGCACCGCCAGGGACTACGAGCAGTACTTC
v_gene: TRBV28; d_gene: -; len: 15; abundance: few; j_gene: TRBJ1-1; CDR3aa: CASSLRFGGNTEAFF; CDR3nt: TGTGCCAGCAGTCTCCGTTTTGGCGGTAACACTGAAGCTTTCTTT
v_gene: TRBV29-1; d_gene: -; len: 15; abundance: few; j_gene: TRBJ2-7; CDR3aa: CSVEVAQAGWGEQYF; CDR3nt: TGCAGCGTTGAAGTAGCACAGGCGGGCTGGGGGGAGCAGTACTTC
v_gene: TRBV12-3/TRBV12-4; d_gene: TRBD1; len: 14; abundance: many; j_gene: TRBJ2-7; CDR3aa: CASSPRDRAYEQYF; CDR3nt: TGTGCCAGCAGTCCCCGGGACAGGGCCTACGAGCAGTACTTC
v_gene: TRBV18; d_gene: -; len: 16; abundance: -; j_gene: TRBJ1-3; CDR3aa: CASSPLAGLIGDTIYF; CDR3nt: TGTGCCAGCTCACCACTCGCGGGACTCATCGGGGACACCATATATTTT
v_gene: TRBV5-1; d_gene: -; len: 13; abundance: -; j_gene: TRBJ2-7; CDR3aa: CASSLTTQGEQYF; CDR3nt: TGTGCCAGCAGCCTTACGACCCAGGGCGAGCAGTACTTC
v_gene: TRBV7-3; d_gene: -; len: 16; abundance: -; j_gene: TRBJ1-1; CDR3aa: CASSLYFREMNTEAFF; CDR3nt: TGTGCCAGCAGCTTATATTTCCGGGAGATGAACACTGAAGCTTTCTTT
v_gene: TRBV7-9; d_gene: -; len: 16; abundance: -; j_gene: TRBJ2-6; CDR3aa: CASSLQRVSGANVLTF; CDR3nt: TGTGCCAGCAGCTTACAGCGGGTCTCTGGGGCCAACGTCCTGACTTTC
v_gene: TRBV29-1; d_gene: -; len: 13; abundance: many; j_gene: TRBJ1-1; CDR3aa: CSVVEGFGTEAFF; CDR3nt: TGCAGCGTTGTCGAGGGATTTGGAACTGAAGCTTTCTTT
v_gene: TRBV6-2/TRBV6-3; d_gene: -; len: 12; abundance: -; j_gene: TRBJ2-7; CDR3aa: CASSTTWGEQYF; CDR3nt: TGTGCCAGCAGTACGACCTGGGGGGAGCAGTACTTC
v_gene: TRBV20-1; d_gene: -; len: 14; abundance: many; j_gene: TRBJ2-5; CDR3aa: CSAPVGMVGETQYF; CDR3nt: TGCAGTGCCCCAGTGGGAATGGTTGGGGAGACCCAGTACTTC
v_gene: TRBV15; d_gene: -; len: 14; abundance: many; j_gene: TRBJ2-7; CDR3aa: CATSRETGLYEQYF; CDR3nt: TGTGCCACCAGCAGAGAAACGGGCCTCTACGAGCAGTACTTC
v_gene: TRBV15; d_gene: TRBD1; len: 14; abundance: few; j_gene: TRBJ2-7; CDR3aa: CATSGWTGSYEQYF; CDR3nt: TGTGCCACCAGCGGATGGACAGGCTCCTACGAGCAGTACTTC
v_gene: TRBV7-2; d_gene: -; len: 14; abundance: -; j_gene: TRBJ2-2; CDR3aa: CASGLIAPTGELFF; CDR3nt: TGTGCCAGCGGCTTAATTGCTCCCACCGGGGAGCTGTTTTTT